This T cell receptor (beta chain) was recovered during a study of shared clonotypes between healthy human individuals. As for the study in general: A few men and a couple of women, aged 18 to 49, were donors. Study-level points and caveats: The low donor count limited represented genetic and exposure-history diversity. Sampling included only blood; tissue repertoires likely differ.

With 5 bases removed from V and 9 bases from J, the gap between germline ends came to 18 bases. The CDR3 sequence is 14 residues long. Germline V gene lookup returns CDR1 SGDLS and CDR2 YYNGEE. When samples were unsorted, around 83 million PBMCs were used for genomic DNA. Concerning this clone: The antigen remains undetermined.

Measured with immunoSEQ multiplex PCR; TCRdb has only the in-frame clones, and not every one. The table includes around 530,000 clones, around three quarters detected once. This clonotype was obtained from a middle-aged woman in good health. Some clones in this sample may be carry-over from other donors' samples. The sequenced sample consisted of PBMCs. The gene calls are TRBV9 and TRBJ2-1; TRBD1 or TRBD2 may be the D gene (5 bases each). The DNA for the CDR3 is TGTGCCAGCAGAACCGGGACCGGGCCCAGTGAGCAGTTCTTC. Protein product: CASRTGTGPSEQFF.